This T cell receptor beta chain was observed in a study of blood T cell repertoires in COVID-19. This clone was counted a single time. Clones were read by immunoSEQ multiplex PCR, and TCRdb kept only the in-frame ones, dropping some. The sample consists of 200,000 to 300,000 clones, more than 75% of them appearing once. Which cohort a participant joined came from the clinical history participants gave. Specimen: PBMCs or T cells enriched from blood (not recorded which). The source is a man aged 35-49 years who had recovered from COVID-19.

The CDR3 region is CASSPAAGGDTQYF. Here the CDR3 DNA reads TGTGCCAGCAGCCCCGCGGCAGGAGGGGATACGCAGTATTTT. This chain uses TRBV2 with TRBJ2-3; D might be TRBD2 (6 bases). This CDR3 has 14 amino acids. From germline, CDR1 is SNHLY and CDR2 FYNNEI. Trimming shortened V by 6 bases and J by 6 bases, and 16 bases separated the two germline ends.